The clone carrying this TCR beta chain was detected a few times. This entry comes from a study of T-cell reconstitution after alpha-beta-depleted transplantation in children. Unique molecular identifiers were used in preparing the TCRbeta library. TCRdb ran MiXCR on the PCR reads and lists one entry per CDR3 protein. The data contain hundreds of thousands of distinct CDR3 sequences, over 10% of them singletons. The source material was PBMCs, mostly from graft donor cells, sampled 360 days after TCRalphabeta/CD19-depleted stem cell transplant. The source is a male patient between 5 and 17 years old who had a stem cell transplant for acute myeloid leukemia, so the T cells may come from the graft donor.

The CDR3 DNA reads as TGTGCCAGCAGTTTCGGGATGTCCTACGAGCAGTACTTC. This translates into CASSFGMSYEQYF. This sequence joins TRBV12-3 or TRBV12-4 and TRBJ2-7, with a tentative D call TRBD2 (5 bases). Trimming shortened V by 3 bases and J by 1 base, and 7 bases separated the two germline ends. The CDR3 is 13 amino acids.